This T cell receptor beta chain was observed in a study of blood T cells in healthy people across ages. Notes on the study in general: It was not possible, with unsorted PBMCs, to conclusively compare naive and antigen-experienced cells. Diversity of TCR beta per million T cells declined in a roughly linear way with age.

The CDR3 runs to 12 residues. From germline, CDR1 is MNHEY and CDR2 SMNVEV (reference sequence). Trimming took off 5 bases at V and 7 bases at J, with 12 bases between the two ends. A second PCR of 7 to 11 cycles used a sample-barcoded 5' primer and a J-beta primer mix. TCRdb re-called the 5' RACE reads through MiXCR, storing one row per CDR3 protein. Among approximately 600,000 distinct CDR3 sequences listed, about 53% were seen once. As regards this clonotype: The antigen is not known.

Source material: blood. The sequence was collected from a man aged 55 to 69 in good health. V gene TRBV27 combines with J gene TRBJ2-7; perhaps TRBD2 as D (5 bases). This CDR3 reads CASSPITGEQYF. The CDR3 region has the DNA TGTGCCAGCAGTCCGATAACGGGGGAGCAGTACTTC.